The clone carrying this TCR beta chain was detected once. Antigen: not known. The data are from a study of tumor-infiltrating lymphocytes in localized non-small cell lung cancer. Data came from immunoSEQ multiplex PCR; TCRdb stores just in-frame clones and leaves some out. The sample includes about 14,000 clones, about 74% seen only once; the top ten take less than 5%. Findings of the study overall: Tumor T-cell fraction was not associated with recurrence-free survival. Available tissue quantity limited TCR sequencing to a patient subset. Different pieces of the same tissue were used for each assay.

This TCR was recovered from a human donor with non-small cell lung cancer. Sequencing was performed on lung tumor tissue.

CDR3 amino acids: CASSELSEKLFF. The CDR3 DNA is TGTGCCAGCAGTGAATTGTCTGAAAAACTGTTTTTT. The chain links TRBV6-1 to TRBJ1-4; D not resolved. The CDR3 covers 12 residues. V was shortened by 2 bases and J by 7 bases, with 5 bases between the two germline ends. Germline lookup yields CDR1 MNHNS and CDR2 SASEGT.